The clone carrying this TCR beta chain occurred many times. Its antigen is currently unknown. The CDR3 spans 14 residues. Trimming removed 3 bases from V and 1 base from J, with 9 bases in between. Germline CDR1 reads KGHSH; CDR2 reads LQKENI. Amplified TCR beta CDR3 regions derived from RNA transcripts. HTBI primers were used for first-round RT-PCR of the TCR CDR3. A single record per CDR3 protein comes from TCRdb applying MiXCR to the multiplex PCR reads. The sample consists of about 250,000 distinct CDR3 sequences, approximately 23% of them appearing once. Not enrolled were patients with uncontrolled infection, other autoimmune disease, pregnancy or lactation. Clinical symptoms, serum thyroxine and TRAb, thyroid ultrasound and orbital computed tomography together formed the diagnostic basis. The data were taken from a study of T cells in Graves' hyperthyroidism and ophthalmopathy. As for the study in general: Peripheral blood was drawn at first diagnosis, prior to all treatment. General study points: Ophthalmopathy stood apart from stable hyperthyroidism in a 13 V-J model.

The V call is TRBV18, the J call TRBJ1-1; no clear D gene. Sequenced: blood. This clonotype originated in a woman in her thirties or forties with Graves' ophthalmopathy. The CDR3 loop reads CASSPLRTNTEAFF. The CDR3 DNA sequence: TGTGCCAGCTCACCCCTTCGGACGAACACTGAAGCTTTCTTT.